This T cell receptor beta chain comes out of a study of cytomegalovirus exposure and HLA in healthy donors. Trimming removed 3 bases at V and 0 bases at J, with 7 bases between. The length of the CDR3 is 14 residues. Germline assignment: CDR1 ENHRY and CDR2 SYGVKD. PCR employed 60 Vbeta and 13 Jbeta primers. The protocol was immunoSEQ multiplex PCR, while the TCRdb copy is restricted to in-frame clones and leaves out a portion. Of over 100,000 clones listed, roughly 82% are singletons. General observations from the study: Altogether, 164 TCR beta chains were recorded as cytomegalovirus-associated. It was reportedly the case that the classifier diagnosed cytomegalovirus status with high specificity and sensitivity.

A single count supports this clone. Its target is not known. The source material was PBMCs. The TCR was taken from a male donor in good health and CMV-seropositive. The chain couples TRBV10-3 to TRBJ2-3; D gene uncertain. CDR3 coding DNA: TGTGCCATCAGTGATGACTTTAGCACAGATACGCAGTATTTT. Its translation is CAISDDFSTDTQYF.